The 23 T cell receptor beta chains given below trace back to one sample, sequenced in a study of T cell repertoires in cytomegalovirus infection. TCRdb passed the reads through MiXCR, listing each CDR3 protein once. The sample holds 600,000 to 700,000 distinct CDR3 sequences, around a third seen once. Their recognized antigens are unknown. The sample was cultured PBMCs, taken from culture after CMV antigen stimulation. These receptor sequences come from a human donor in good health (CMV status not recorded). Some clones in this sample may be carry-over from other donors' samples.

This clonotype was seen only a few times. The chain has TRBV6-1 and TRBJ2-7; D might be TRBD1 (6 bases). The CDR3 contains 13 residues. Germline V CDR1 and CDR2: MNHNS, SASEGT. The V gene lost 5 bases and the J gene lost 3 bases, with 11 bases spanning the gap. CDR3 residues: CASSRDTRYEQYF. The DNA of the CDR3 is TGTGCCAGCAGTCGGGACACTCGCTACGAGCAGTACTTC.

This clonotype was seen a handful of times. The chain carries TRBV7-9 and TRBJ2-1, with D perhaps being TRBD1 or TRBD2 (5 bases each). The V and J ends lost 1 base and 6 bases respectively, with 10 bases between them. The V gene's germline CDR1 is SEHNR and CDR2 FQNEAQ (reference sequence). The CDR3 sequence is 14 residues long. For the CDR3, the DNA is TGTGCCAGCAGCTTAGGAAGGGACCGCAATGAGCAGTTCTTC. This encodes CASSLGRDRNEQFF.

This clonotype was counted only a few times. The chain carries TRBV7-2 and TRBJ2-5; D is unresolved. The V gene lost 3 bases and the J gene lost 5 bases, with 13 bases spanning the gap. The CDR3 has 14 amino acids. The germline V gene has CDR1 SGHTA and CDR2 FQGNSA. CDR3 nucleotides: TGTGCCAGCAGCTTTAGGATGGCTCGGGAGACCCAGTACTTC. Its translation: CASSFRMARETQYF.

This clonotype was seen more than once but under ten times. This chain uses TRBV9 with TRBJ2-5; 9 bases are shared with TRBD1. The CDR3 consists of 14 residues. Germline CDR1 and CDR2: SGDLS and YYNGEE. With 2 bases clipped from V and 2 bases from J, the junction kept 1 base outside the gene matches. The CDR3 nucleotides read TGTGCCAGCAGCGTTGGGACAGGGCAAGAGACCCAGTACTTC. Translating gives CASSVGTGQETQYF.

This chain connects TRBV6-5 to TRBJ2-3, with 8 nucleotides matching TRBD2. Germline-derived CDR1 and CDR2 are MNHEY and SVGAGI. Losses at the gene ends were 0 bases for V and 2 bases for J; bases not matched to a gene: 13. CDR3 size: 19 residues. The CDR3 is CASSYSYNAREGDTDTQYF. The CDR3 nucleotides read TGTGCCAGCAGTTACTCGTACAATGCACGGGAGGGGGACACAGATACGCAGTATTTT.

CDR3 DNA sequence: TGTGCCAGTAGTAGCGGGACTACCCACAATGAGCAGTTCTTC. Protein product: CASSSGTTHNEQFF. The gene calls are TRBV19 and TRBJ2-1, with 7 bases matching TRBD2. J gave up 5 bases and V 4 bases, and 5 bases lay outside the gene matches. This CDR3 has 14 residues. Per germline, CDR1 LNHDA and CDR2 SQIVND (reference sequence).

The chain joins TRBV19 to TRBJ2-1, with D perhaps TRBD1 or TRBD2 (5 bases each). CDR1 and CDR2 (germline): LNHDA, SQIVND (reference sequence). The V and J ends lost 6 bases and 5 bases respectively, with 11 bases between them. CDR3 length: 13 amino acids. CDR3 amino acids: CASRTRGDNEQFF. DNA of the CDR3: TGTGCCAGTAGGACAAGGGGAGACAATGAGCAGTTCTTC.

The V call is TRBV6-8, the J call TRBJ1-6; no definite D call. Germline CDR1 and CDR2: MNHGY and SAAAGT. The CDR3 has 14 amino acids. Trimming shortened V by 7 bases and J by 6 bases, and 13 bases separated the two germline ends. CDR3 DNA sequence: TGTGCCAGCACCTTCAGACATGTTAATTCACCCCTCCACTTT. Residues: CASTFRHVNSPLHF.

The genes are TRBV10-3 and TRBJ2-7; maybe TRBD2 (5 bases). Germline V CDR1 and CDR2: ENHRY, SYGVKD. With 7 bases removed from V and 0 bases from J, the gap between germline ends came to 10 bases. CDR3 length: 13 residues. The DNA of the CDR3 is TGTGCCATCACTGCCGGGAACTCCTACGAGCAGTACTTC. It specifies CAITAGNSYEQYF.

The chain carries TRBV12-3 or TRBV12-4 and TRBJ2-3; 11 positions match TRBD2. V lost 6 bases, J lost 4 bases, and 6 bases stayed unmatched. The CDR3 is 15 amino acids. The CDR3 nucleotides read TGTGCCAGCAGCCATCCGGGACTAGCGGCAGATACGCAGTATTTT. As protein: CASSHPGLAADTQYF.

The rearrangement uses TRBV18 and TRBJ1-2, with D maybe TRBD1 (5 bases). The CDR3 sequence is 11 residues long. Germline V gene sequence: CDR1 KGHSH, CDR2 LQKENI. Deletions cut 4 bases from V and 7 bases from J, with 7 bases between. CDR3 DNA: TGTGCCAGCTCACGGGGGTTTGGCTACACCTTC. Its translation: CASSRGFGYTF.

The sample holds many counts of this clonotype. The chain carries TRBV7-2 and TRBJ2-7; 9 bases are a match to TRBD2. Trimming cost V 1 base and J 0 bases; bases outside gene matches: 4. CDR3 size: 16 residues. Germline V lookup: CDR1 SGHTA, CDR2 FQGNSA. The CDR3 nucleotides read TGTGCCAGCAGCTTAGGGGGCGGGAGGGCCTCCTACGAGCAGTACTTC. This encodes CASSLGGGRASYEQYF.

V gene TRBV7-2 combines with J gene TRBJ2-4, with D perhaps TRBD1 (6 bases). The germline V gene has CDR1 SGHTA and CDR2 FQGNSA. The CDR3 contains 13 residues. Trimming took off 5 bases at V and 8 bases at J, with 13 bases between the two ends. CDR3 coding DNA: TGTGCCAGCAGCCGACAGGCCGCGGACATTCAGTACTTC. Protein sequence: CASSRQAADIQYF.

J is TRBJ2-1 and V is TRBV29-1; 10 positions match TRBD2. Losses at the gene ends were 2 bases for V and 2 bases for J; bases not matched to a gene: 0. CDR3 length equals 14 residues. Germline lookup yields CDR1 SQVTM and CDR2 ANQGSEA. CDR3 nucleotides: TGCAGCGTTGAAACTAGCGGGGCCTACAATGAGCAGTTCTTC. Translating it yields CSVETSGAYNEQFF.

This chain uses TRBV4-1 with TRBJ1-1; the D gene is possibly TRBD1 (5 bases). V was pared by 0 bases and J by 8 bases, with 13 bases between. The V gene's germline CDR1 is MGHRA and CDR2 YSYEKL. The CDR3 has 14 residues. The CDR3 region has the DNA TGCGCCAGCAGCCAAGATATCAGGGTGGCGGAAGCTTTCTTT. It codes for CASSQDIRVAEAFF.

This chain connects TRBV20-1 to TRBJ2-7; D unresolved. Trimming took 5 bases from V and 2 from J, leaving 16 bases between them. The V gene's germline CDR1 is DFQATT and CDR2 SNEGSKA (reference sequence). CDR3 size: 14 residues. The CDR3 loop reads CSASQTAAAYEQYF. CDR3 in DNA: TGCAGTGCTTCCCAGACTGCCGCCGCCTACGAGCAGTACTTC.

In its sample, this clonotype was seen a few times. The J gene is TRBJ2-1, the V gene TRBV7-2; D unclear. The CDR3 covers 12 residues. Between the trimmed V and J ends, which lost 5 bases and 6 bases, there was a span of 8 bases. Germline V gives CDR1 SGHTA, CDR2 FQGNSA. The DNA of the CDR3 is TGTGCCAGCAGCGTAACGGCCAATGAGCAGTTCTTC. Translation: CASSVTANEQFF.

CDR3 in DNA: TGCAGTGCTATCTGGACAGGGAACACTGAAGCTTTCTTT. Translation gives CSAIWTGNTEAFF. This chain connects TRBV20-1 to TRBJ1-1; 7 bases align to TRBD1. The CDR3 extends over 13 amino acids. CDR1 and CDR2 from the germline V gene are DFQATT and SNEGSKA (reference sequence). V was pared by 4 bases and J by 1 base, with 3 bases of the junction left unmatched.

V and J are TRBV3-1 and TRBJ1-4; 8 bases fit TRBD1. The germline CDR1 and CDR2 sequences are LGHDT and YNNKEL (reference sequence). The CDR3 spans 17 residues. Trimming cost V 1 base and J 6 bases; bases outside gene matches: 10. The CDR3 bases are TGTGCCAGCAGCCAAGGGACAGGGACCCTCGCCCATGAAAAACTGTTTTTT. Its protein is CASSQGTGTLAHEKLFF.

This clonotype was seen more than once but under ten times. The CDR3 DNA is TGCGCCAGCAGCATCCAGACAGGGATTAATTCACCCCTCCACTTT. Translated, it gives CASSIQTGINSPLHF. V and J are TRBV5-1 and TRBJ1-6; 7 nucleotides align to TRBD1. Germline V gives CDR1 SGHRS, CDR2 YFSETQ. This CDR3 region has 15 residues. The V and J ends lost 4 bases and 6 bases, in that order; junction bases with no gene match: 7. Full variable domain (remainder filled in from reference TRBV5-1 and TRBJ1-6): KAGVTQTPRYLIKTRGQQVTLSCSPISGHRSVSWYQQTPGQGLQFLFEYFSETQRNKGNFPGRFSGRQFSNSRSEMNVSTLELGDSALYLCASSIQTGINSPLHFGNGTRLTVT.

This clonotype has just a few counts. The V gene is TRBV7-2, the J gene TRBJ2-6; D ambiguous. Trimming left V 3 bases short and J 4 bases short, with 7 bases between. Germline CDR1 is SGHTA and CDR2 is FQGNSA. This CDR3 is 14 amino acids long. CDR3 DNA: TGTGCCAGCAGCTTTGAGCCCGGGGCCAACGTCCTGACTTTC. It yields the protein CASSFEPGANVLTF.

The chain is built from TRBV7-2 and TRBJ2-3; D might be TRBD1 (5 bases). The germline gives CDR1 SGHTA, CDR2 FQGNSA. Trimming cost V 8 bases and J 2 bases, with 8 bases left between them. CDR3 length: 12 residues. The CDR3 DNA reads TGTGCCAGCGGGGCAGTCACAGATACGCAGTATTTT. Its protein is CASGAVTDTQYF.

This clonotype was observed a few times. The V call is TRBV29-1, the J call TRBJ2-3; TRBD1 or TRBD2 may be the D gene (6 bases each). Trimming took 6 bases from V and 0 from J, leaving 19 bases between them. Germline CDR1 SQVTM, CDR2 ANQGSEA. The CDR3 length is 16 residues. The CDR3, as DNA: TGCAGCGTGGAGGGAAACAGGGACCGTAGCACAGATACGCAGTATTTT. Residues: CSVEGNRDRSTDTQYF.